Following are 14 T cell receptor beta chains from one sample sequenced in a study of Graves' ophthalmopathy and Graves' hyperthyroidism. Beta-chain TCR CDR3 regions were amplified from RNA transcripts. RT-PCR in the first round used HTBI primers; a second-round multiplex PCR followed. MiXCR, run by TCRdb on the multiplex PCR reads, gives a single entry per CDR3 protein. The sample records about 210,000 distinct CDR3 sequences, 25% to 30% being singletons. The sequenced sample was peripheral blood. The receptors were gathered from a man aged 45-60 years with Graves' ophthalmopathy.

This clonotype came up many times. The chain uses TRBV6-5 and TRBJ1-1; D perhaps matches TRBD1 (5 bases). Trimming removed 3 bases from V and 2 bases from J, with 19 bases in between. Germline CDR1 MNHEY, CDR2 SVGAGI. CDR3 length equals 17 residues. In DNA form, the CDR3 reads TGTGCCAGCAGTTATAGACAGCGGCCGTCAGGAAACACTGAAGCTTTCTTT. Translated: CASSYRQRPSGNTEAFF.

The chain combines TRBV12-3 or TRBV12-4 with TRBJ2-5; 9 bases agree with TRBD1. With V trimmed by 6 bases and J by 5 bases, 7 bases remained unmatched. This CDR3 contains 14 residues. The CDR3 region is CASRRTGGRETQYF. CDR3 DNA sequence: TGTGCCAGCAGAAGAACAGGGGGCAGGGAGACCCAGTACTTC.

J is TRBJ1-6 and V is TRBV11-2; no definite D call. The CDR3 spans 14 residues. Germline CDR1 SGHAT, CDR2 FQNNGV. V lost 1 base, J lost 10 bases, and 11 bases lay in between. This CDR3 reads CASSLGDLQSPLHF. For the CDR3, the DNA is TGTGCCAGCAGCTTAGGAGACTTACAATCACCCCTCCACTTT.

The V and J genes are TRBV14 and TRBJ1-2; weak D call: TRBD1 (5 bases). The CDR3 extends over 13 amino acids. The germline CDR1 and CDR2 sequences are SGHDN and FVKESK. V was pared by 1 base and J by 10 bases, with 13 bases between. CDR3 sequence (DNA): TGTGCCAGCAGCCAAGCAGGGCAGGGCCACTACACCTTC. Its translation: CASSQAGQGHYTF.

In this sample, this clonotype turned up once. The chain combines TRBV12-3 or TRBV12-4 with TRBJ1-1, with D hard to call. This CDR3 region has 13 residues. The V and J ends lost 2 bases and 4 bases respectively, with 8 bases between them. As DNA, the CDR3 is TGTGCCAGCAGTTTAACAGAAGGCACTGAAGCTTTCTTT. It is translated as CASSLTEGTEAFF.

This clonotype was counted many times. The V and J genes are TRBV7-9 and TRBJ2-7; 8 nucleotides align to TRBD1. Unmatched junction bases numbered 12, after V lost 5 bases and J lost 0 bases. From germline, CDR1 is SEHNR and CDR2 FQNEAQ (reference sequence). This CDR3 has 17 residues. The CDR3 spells CASSPPSAGTGSYEQYF. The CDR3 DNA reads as TGTGCCAGCAGCCCACCATCCGCCGGGACAGGCTCCTACGAGCAGTACTTC. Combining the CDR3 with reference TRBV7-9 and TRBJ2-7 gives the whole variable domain DTGVSQNPRHKITKRGQNVTFRCDPISEHNRLYWYRQTLGQGPEFLTYFQNEAQLEKSRLLSDRFSAERPKGSFSTLEIQRTEQGDSAMYLCASSPPSAGTGSYEQYFGPGTRLTVT.

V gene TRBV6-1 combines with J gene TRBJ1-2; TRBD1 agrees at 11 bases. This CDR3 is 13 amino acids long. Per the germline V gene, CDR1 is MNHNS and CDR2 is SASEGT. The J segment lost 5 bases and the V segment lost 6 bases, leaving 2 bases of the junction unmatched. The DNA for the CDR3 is TGTGCCAGCAGGCGGGACAGGGGGTATGGCTACACCTTC. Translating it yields CASRRDRGYGYTF.

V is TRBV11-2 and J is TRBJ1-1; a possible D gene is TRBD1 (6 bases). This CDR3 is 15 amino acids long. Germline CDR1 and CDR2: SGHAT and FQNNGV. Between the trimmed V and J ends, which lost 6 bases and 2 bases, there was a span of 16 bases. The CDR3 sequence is CASSSRDTFNTEAFF. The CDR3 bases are TGTGCCAGCAGTTCAAGGGACACCTTTAACACTGAAGCTTTCTTT.

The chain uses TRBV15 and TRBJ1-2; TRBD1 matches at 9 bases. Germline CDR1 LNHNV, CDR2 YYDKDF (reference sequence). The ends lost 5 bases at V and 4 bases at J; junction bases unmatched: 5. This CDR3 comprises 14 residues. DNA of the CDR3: TGTGCCACCAGCGGGACAGGGAACCTCTATGGCTACACCTTC. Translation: CATSGTGNLYGYTF.

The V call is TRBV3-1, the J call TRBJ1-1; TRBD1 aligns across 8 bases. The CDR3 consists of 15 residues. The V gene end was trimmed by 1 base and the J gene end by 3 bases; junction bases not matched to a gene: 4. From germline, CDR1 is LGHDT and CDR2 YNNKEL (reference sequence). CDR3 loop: CASSQVGQGYTEAFF. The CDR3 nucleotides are TGTGCCAGCAGCCAAGTAGGACAGGGCTACACTGAAGCTTTCTTT.

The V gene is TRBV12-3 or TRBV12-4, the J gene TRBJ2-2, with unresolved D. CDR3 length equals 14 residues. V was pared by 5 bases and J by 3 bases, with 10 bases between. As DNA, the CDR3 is TGTGCCAGCAGTGGCAGACAATACACCGGGGAGCTGTTTTTT. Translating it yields CASSGRQYTGELFF.

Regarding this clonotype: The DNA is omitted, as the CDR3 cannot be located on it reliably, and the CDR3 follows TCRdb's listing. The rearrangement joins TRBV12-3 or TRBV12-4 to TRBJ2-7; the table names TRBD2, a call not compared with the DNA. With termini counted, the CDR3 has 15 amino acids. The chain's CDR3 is CASSTSTSGSHEQYF.

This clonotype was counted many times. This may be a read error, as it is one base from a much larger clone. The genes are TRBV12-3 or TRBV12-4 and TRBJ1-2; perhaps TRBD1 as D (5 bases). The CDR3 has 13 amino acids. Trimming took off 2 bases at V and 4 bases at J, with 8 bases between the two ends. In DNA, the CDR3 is TGTGCCAGCAGTTTACGGGGGACCTATGGCTACACCTTC. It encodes CASSLRGTYGYTF.

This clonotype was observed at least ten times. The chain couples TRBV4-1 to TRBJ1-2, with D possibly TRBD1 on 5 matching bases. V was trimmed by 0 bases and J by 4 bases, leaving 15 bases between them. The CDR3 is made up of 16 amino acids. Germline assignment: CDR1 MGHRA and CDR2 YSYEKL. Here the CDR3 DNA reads TGCGCCAGCAGCCAAGATCAGGGTCCGTTAGGCTATGGCTACACCTTC. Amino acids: CASSQDQGPLGYGYTF.